This T cell receptor beta chain is drawn from a study of identical twins. Germline CDR1 reads MDHEN; CDR2 reads SYDVKM. The CDR3 length is 15 residues. V shed 4 bases and J shed 7 bases, with 17 bases lying between them. A word on this clonotype: Its antigen is still unknown.

MiXCR, applied by TCRdb to the 5' RACE reads, yields one record per CDR3 protein. The table records 1.5 million to 2 million distinct CDR3 sequences, roughly a third of them present only once. General study points: When twins shared out-of-frame alpha sequences, those sequences had excess low generation probability. The presence of invariant MAIT and iNKT cells could partly confound analyses of zero-insertion sequences.

Sequenced: cord blood. J is TRBJ1-5 and V is TRBV28; D gene ambiguous. This TCR derives from a newborn girl in good health. The CDR3 loop reads CASSSLFRVEQPQHF. CDR3 bases: TGTGCCAGCAGTTCCCTCTTCCGTGTGGAGCAGCCCCAGCATTTT. Drawing the rest from reference TRBV28 and TRBJ1-5, the complete variable domain is DVKVTQSSRYLVKRTGEKVFLECVQDMDHENMFWYRQDPGLGLRLIYFSYDVKMKEKGDIPEGYSVSREKKERFSLILESASTNQTSMYLCASSSLFRVEQPQHFGDGTRLSIL.